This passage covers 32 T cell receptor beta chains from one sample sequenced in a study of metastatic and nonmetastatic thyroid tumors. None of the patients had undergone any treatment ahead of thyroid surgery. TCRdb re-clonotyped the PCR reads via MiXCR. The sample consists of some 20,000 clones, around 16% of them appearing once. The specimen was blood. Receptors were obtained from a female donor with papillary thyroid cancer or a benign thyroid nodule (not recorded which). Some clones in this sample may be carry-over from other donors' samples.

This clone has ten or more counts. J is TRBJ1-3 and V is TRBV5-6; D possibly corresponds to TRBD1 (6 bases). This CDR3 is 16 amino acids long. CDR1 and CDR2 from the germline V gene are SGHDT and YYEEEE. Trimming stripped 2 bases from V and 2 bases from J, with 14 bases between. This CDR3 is CASSFGGLIAGNTIYF. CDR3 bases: TGTGCCAGCAGCTTCGGGGGCCTAATTGCTGGAAACACCATATATTTT.

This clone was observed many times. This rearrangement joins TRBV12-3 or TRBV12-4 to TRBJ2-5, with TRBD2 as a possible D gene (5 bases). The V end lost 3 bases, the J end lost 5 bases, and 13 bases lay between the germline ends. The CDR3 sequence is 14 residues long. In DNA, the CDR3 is TGTGCCAGCAGTTTTTACCCAGGCGGGGAGACCCAGTACTTC. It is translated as CASSFYPGGETQYF.

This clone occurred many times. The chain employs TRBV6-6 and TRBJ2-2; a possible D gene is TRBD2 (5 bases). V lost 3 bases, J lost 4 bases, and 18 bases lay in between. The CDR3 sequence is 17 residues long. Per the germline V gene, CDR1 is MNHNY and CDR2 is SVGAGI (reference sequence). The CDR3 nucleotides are TGTGCCAGCAGTTATTCGTGGAAAGCGGATCTCACCGGGGAGCTGTTTTTT. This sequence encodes CASSYSWKADLTGELFF.

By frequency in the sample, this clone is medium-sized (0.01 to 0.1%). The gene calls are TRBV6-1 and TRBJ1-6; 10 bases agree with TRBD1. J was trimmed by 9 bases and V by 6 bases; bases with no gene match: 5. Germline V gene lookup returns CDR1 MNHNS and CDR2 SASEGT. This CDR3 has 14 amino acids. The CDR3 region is CASSPGQGSSPLHF. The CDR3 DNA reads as TGTGCCAGCAGCCCGGGACAGGGGAGTTCACCCCTCCACTTT.

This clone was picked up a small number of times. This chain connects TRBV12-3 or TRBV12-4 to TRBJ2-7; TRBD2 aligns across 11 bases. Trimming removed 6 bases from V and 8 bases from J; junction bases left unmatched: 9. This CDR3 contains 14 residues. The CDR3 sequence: CASSVTSGTSQQYF. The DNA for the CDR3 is TGTGCCAGCAGCGTGACTAGCGGGACCTCCCAGCAGTACTTC.

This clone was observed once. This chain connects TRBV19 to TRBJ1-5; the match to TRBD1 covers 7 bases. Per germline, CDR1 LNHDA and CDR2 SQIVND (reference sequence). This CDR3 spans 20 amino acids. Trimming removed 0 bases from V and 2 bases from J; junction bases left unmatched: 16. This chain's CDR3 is CASSIDLAGQALRGNQPQHF. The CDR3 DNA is TGTGCCAGTAGTATAGATCTAGCCGGACAGGCCCTACGGGGCAATCAGCCCCAGCATTTT.

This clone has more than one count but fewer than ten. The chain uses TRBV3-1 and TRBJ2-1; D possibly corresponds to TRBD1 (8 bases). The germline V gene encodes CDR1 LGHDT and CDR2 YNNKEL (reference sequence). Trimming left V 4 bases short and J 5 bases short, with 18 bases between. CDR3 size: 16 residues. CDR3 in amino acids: CASSLQTGGADNEQFF. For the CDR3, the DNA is TGTGCCAGCAGCCTCCAAACAGGGGGGGCAGACAATGAGCAGTTCTTC.

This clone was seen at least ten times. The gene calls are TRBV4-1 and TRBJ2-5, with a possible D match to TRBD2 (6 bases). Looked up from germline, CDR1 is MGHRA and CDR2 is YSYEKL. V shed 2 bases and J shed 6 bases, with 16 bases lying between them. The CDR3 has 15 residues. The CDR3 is CASSQPTSLRKTQYF. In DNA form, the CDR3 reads TGCGCCAGCAGCCAACCGACTAGTTTGAGAAAGACCCAGTACTTC.

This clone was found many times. CDR3 coding DNA: TGTGCCTGGAGTGTGACAGGGTGGCACGAGCAGTACTTC. It encodes CAWSVTGWHEQYF. The genes are TRBV30 and TRBJ2-7; TRBD1 agrees at 7 bases. The CDR3 length is 13 residues. V lost 0 bases and J lost 5; bases outside the gene matches: 4. CDR1 is GTSNPN and CDR2 is SVGIG in the germline V gene (reference sequence).

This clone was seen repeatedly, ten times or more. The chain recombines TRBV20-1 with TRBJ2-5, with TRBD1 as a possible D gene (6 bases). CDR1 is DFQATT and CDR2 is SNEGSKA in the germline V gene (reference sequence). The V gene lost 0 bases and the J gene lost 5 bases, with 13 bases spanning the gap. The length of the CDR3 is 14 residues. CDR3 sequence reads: CSARDGGARETQYF. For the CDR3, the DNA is TGCAGTGCTAGAGATGGGGGCGCCCGGGAGACCCAGTACTTC.

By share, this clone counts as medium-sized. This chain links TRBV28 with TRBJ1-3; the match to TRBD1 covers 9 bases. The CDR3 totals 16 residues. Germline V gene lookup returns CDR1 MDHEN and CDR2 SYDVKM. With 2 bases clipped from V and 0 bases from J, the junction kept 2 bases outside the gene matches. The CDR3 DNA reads TGTGCCAGCAGTTTAGGGGGACAGGGCTCTGGAAACACCATATATTTT. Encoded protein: CASSLGGQGSGNTIYF.

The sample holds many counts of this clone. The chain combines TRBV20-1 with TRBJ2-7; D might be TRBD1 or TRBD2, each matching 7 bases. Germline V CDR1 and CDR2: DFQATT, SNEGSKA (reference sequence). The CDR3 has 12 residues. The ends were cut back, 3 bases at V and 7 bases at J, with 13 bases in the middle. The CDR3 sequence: CSARDRTREQYF. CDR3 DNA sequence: TGCAGTGCTAGGGACAGGACTAGAGAGCAGTACTTC.

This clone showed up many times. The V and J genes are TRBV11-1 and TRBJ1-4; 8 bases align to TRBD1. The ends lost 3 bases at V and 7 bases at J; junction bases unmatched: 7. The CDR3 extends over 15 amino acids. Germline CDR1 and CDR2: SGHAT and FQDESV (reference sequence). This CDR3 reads CASSFSGTGGEKLFF. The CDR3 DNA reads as TGTGCCAGCAGCTTCTCCGGGACAGGAGGTGAAAAACTGTTTTTT.

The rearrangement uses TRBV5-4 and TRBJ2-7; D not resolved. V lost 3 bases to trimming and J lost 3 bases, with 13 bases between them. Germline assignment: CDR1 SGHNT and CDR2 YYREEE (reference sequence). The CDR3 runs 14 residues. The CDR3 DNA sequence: TGTGCCAGCAGCTGCTCCCCGGTCGGCTACGAGCAGTACTTC. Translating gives CASSCSPVGYEQYF.

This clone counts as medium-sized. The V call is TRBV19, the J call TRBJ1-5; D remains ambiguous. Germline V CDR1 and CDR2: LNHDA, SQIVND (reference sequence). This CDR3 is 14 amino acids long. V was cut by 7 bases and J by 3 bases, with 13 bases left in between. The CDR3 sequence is CASNGDWDNQPQHF. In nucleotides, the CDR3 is TGTGCCAGTAATGGAGACTGGGACAATCAGCCCCAGCATTTT.

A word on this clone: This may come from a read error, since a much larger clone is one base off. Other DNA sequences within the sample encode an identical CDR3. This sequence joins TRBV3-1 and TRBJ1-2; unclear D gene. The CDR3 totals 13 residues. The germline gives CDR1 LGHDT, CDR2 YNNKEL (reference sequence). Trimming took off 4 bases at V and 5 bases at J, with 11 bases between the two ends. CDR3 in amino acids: CASSPEQGYGYTF. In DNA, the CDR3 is TGTGCCAGCAGCCCAGAACAAGGGTATGGCTACACCTTC.

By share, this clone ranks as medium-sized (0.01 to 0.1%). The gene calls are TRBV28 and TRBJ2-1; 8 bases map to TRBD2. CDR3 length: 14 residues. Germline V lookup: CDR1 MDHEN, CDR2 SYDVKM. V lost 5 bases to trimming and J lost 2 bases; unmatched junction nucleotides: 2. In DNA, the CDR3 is TGTGCCAGCAGTCGGGGGGGGACCTACAATGAGCAGTTCTTC. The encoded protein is CASSRGGTYNEQFF.

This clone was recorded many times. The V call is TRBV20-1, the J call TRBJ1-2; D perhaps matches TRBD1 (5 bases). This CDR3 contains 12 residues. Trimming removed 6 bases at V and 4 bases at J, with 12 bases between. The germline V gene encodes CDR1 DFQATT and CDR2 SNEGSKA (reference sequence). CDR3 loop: CSATGTSYGYTF. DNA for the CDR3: TGCAGTGCAACCGGGACGTCCTATGGCTACACCTTC.

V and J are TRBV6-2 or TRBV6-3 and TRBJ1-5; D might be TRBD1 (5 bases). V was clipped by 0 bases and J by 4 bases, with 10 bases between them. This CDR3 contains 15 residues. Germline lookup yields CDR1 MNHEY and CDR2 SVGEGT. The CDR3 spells CASSYSSWGNQPQHF. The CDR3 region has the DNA TGTGCCAGCAGTTACTCCAGTTGGGGGAATCAGCCCCAGCATTTT.

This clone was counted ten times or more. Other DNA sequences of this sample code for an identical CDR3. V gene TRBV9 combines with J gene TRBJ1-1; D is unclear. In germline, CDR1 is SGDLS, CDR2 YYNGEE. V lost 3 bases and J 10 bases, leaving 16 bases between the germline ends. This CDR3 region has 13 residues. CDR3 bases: TGTGCCAGCAGCGCGACACCGGCCGTACCAGCTTTCTTT. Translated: CASSATPAVPAFF.

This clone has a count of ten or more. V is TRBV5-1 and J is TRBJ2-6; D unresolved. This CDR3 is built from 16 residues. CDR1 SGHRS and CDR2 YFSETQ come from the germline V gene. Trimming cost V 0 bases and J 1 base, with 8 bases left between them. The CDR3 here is CASSLAPGSGANVLTF. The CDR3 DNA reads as TGCGCCAGCAGCTTGGCCCCTGGGTCTGGGGCCAACGTCCTGACTTTC.

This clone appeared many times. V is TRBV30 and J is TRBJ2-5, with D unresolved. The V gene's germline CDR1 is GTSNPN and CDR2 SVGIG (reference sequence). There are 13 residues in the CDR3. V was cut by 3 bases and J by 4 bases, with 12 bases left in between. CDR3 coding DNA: TGTGCCTGGAGACTCCCGCCAGGAGAGACCCAGTACTTC. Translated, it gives CAWRLPPGETQYF. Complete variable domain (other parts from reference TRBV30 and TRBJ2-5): SQTIHQWPATLVQPVGSPLSLECTVEGTSNPNLYWYRQAAGRGLQLLFYSVGIGQISSEVPQNLSASRPQDRQFILSSKKLLLSDSGFYLCAWRLPPGETQYFGPGTRLLVL.

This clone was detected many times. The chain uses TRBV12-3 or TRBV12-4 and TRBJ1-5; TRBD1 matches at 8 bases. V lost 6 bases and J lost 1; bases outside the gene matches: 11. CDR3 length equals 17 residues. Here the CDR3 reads CASRNWGNRGSNQPQHF. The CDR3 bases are TGTGCCAGCAGAAACTGGGGGAACAGGGGGAGCAATCAGCCCCAGCATTTT.

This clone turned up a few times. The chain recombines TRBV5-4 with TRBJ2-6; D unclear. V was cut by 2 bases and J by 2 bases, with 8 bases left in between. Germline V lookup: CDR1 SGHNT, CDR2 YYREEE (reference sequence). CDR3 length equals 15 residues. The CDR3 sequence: CASSFRATGANVLTF. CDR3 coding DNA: TGTGCCAGCAGCTTCCGGGCTACTGGGGCCAACGTCCTGACTTTC.

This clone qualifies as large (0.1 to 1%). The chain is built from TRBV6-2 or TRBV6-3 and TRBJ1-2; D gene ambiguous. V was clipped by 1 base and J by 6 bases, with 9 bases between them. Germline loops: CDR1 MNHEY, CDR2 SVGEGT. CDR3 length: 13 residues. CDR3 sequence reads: CASSYFDSDGYTF. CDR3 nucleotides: TGTGCCAGCAGTTACTTCGATTCGGATGGCTACACCTTC.

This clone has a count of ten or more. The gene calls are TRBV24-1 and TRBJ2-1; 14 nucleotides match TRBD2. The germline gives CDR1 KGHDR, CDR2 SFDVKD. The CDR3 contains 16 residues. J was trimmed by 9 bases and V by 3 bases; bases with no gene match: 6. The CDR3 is CATSDPGLAGVAEQFF. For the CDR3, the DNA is TGTGCCACCAGTGATCCGGGACTAGCGGGAGTGGCTGAGCAGTTCTTC.

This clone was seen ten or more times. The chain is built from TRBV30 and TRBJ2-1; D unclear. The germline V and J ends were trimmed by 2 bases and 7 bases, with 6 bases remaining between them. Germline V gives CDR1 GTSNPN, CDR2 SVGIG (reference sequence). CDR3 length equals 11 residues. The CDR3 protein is CAWSIRNEQFF. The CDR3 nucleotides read TGTGCCTGGAGTATTAGGAATGAGCAGTTCTTC.

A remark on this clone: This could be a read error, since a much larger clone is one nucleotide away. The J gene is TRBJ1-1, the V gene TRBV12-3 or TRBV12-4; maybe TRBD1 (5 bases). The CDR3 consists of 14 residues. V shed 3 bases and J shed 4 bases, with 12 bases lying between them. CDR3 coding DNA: TGTGCCAGCAGTTTTTGGGTGGGGGGCACTGAAGCTTTCTTT. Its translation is CASSFWVGGTEAFF.

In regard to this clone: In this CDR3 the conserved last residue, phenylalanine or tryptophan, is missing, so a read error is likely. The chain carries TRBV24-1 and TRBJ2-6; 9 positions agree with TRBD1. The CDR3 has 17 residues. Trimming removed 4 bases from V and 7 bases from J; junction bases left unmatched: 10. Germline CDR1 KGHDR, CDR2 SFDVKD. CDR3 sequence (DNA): TGTGCCACCAGTGAGGGGGACAGGGCCCCCGGTGCCAACGTCCTGACTATC. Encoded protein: CATSEGDRAPGANVLTI.

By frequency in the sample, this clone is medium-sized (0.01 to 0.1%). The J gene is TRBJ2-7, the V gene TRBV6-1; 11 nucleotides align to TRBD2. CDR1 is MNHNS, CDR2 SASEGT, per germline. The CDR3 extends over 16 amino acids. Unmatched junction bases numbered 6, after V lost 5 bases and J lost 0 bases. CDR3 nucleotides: TGTGCCAGCAGTCCGAGACTAGCGGGGTTCTCCTACGAGCAGTACTTC. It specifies CASSPRLAGFSYEQYF.

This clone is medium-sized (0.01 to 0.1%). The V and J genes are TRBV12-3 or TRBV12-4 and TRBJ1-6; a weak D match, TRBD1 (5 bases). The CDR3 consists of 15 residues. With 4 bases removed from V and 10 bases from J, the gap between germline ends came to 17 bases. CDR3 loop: CASSSRTGEHSPLHF. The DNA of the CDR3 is TGTGCCAGCAGTTCTCGGACGGGGGAACACTCACCCCTCCACTTT.

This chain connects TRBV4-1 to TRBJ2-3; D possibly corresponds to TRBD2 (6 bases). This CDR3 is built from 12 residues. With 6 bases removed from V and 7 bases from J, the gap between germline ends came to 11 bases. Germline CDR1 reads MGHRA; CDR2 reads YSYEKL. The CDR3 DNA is TGCGCCAGCAGGGGGGGACTGAATACGCAGTATTTT. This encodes CASRGGLNTQYF.